The 21 T cell receptor beta chains presented below share a single source sample, sequenced in a study of cytomegalovirus exposure and HLA in healthy donors. 60 Vbeta and 13 Jbeta primers were used in PCR. Libraries were prepared by immunoSEQ multiplex PCR; TCRdb keeps only in-frame clonotypes and omits some of them. Here the sample spans about 77,000 clones, approximately 80% being singletons. The sample was PBMCs. Every receptor here comes from a man between 40 and 49 years old in good health and CMV-seronegative.

The V call is TRBV19, the J call TRBJ1-6; D is ambiguous. There are 17 residues in the CDR3. V dropped 1 base and J dropped 3 bases, with 13 bases sitting between them. Germline values: CDR1 LNHDA, CDR2 SQIVND (reference sequence). Here the CDR3 DNA reads TGTGCCAGTAGTATAGCAGGAACCTACGGCTATAATTCACCCCTCCACTTT. Translation gives CASSIAGTYGYNSPLHF. The whole variable domain, remainder taken from reference TRBV19 and TRBJ1-6, is DGGITQSPKYLFRKEGQNVTLSCEQNLNHDAMYWYRQDPGQGLRLIYYSQIVNDFQKGDIAEGYSVSREKKESFPLTVTSAQKNPTAFYLCASSIAGTYGYNSPLHFGNGTRLTVT.

The chain employs TRBV18 and TRBJ2-5; D might be TRBD1 (5 bases). Looked up from germline, CDR1 is KGHSH and CDR2 is LQKENI. The CDR3 has 15 residues. The V gene lost 6 bases and the J gene lost 1 base, with 15 bases spanning the gap. In DNA form, the CDR3 reads TGTGCCAGCTCCCCCGCAGGGCGGTTCCAAGAGACCCAGTACTTC. Amino acid sequence: CASSPAGRFQETQYF.

This chain connects TRBV9 to TRBJ1-4, with a possible D match to TRBD1 (5 bases). CDR3 length: 14 residues. Looked up from germline, CDR1 is SGDLS and CDR2 is YYNGEE. Trimming cost V 1 base and J 7 bases, with 11 bases left between them. CDR3 loop: CASSVRPGGEKLFF. The CDR3 DNA sequence: TGTGCCAGCAGCGTAAGACCGGGGGGTGAAAAACTGTTTTTT.

V and J are TRBV28 and TRBJ2-1; the match to TRBD2 covers 10 bases. CDR1 is MDHEN and CDR2 is SYDVKM in the germline V gene. V shed 5 bases, J shed 6 bases, and the junction held 7 bases outside the gene matches. CDR3 length: 15 amino acids. The CDR3 region is CASSPAGGPFNEQFF. The CDR3 DNA reads TGTGCCAGCAGTCCAGCGGGGGGGCCTTTCAATGAGCAGTTCTTC. The variable domain in full, completed from reference TRBV28 and TRBJ2-1, reads DVKVTQSSRYLVKRTGEKVFLECVQDMDHENMFWYRQDPGLGLRLIYFSYDVKMKEKGDIPEGYSVSREKKERFSLILESASTNQTSMYLCASSPAGGPFNEQFFGPGTRLTVL.

In this sample, this clone turned up a few times. The chain employs TRBV6-5 and TRBJ1-1; 7 bases are shared with TRBD1. The CDR3 loop spans 15 amino acids. Losses at the gene ends were 0 bases for V and 3 bases for J; bases not matched to a gene: 4. Germline CDR1 is MNHEY and CDR2 is SVGAGI. The CDR3 region has the DNA TGTGCCAGCAGTTACTCGAACAGGGGTTACACTGAAGCTTTCTTT. This encodes CASSYSNRGYTEAFF.

V usage is TRBV18 and J usage is TRBJ1-1; D uncertain. The germline gives CDR1 KGHSH, CDR2 LQKENI. V dropped 2 bases and J dropped 7 bases, with 14 bases sitting between them. The CDR3 is 14 amino acids. CDR3 nucleotides: TGTGCCAGCTCACCATCTCGGGATGTAGGTGAAGCTTTCTTT. Protein product: CASSPSRDVGEAFF.

This chain links TRBV2 with TRBJ2-7; TRBD1 agrees at 7 bases. This CDR3 is 12 amino acids long. With V trimmed by 5 bases and J by 4 bases, 2 bases remained unmatched. Looked up from germline, CDR1 is SNHLY and CDR2 is FYNNEI. The CDR3 protein is CASSMTGYEQYF. In DNA form, the CDR3 reads TGTGCCAGCAGTATGACAGGGTACGAGCAGTACTTC.

This chain uses TRBV11-2 with TRBJ2-7, with 8 bases aligning to TRBD2. Germline V CDR1 and CDR2: SGHAT, FQNNGV. This CDR3 contains 15 residues. V shed 1 base, J shed 2 bases, and the junction held 4 bases outside the gene matches. The CDR3 sequence: CASSLATAGAYEQYF. DNA of the CDR3: TGTGCCAGCAGCTTAGCTACAGCGGGGGCCTACGAGCAGTACTTC.

The rearrangement joins TRBV7-3 to TRBJ2-2; 7 nucleotides line up with TRBD1. This CDR3 has 16 residues. Germline V gene lookup returns CDR1 SGHTA and CDR2 FQGTGA. V dropped 5 bases and J dropped 1; count of bases not matched to a gene: 7. The CDR3 coding sequence is TGTGCCAGCAGCAAAACAGGGGTGAGGAACACCGGGGAGCTGTTTTTT. It translates to CASSKTGVRNTGELFF.

This clone was counted a few times. This chain connects TRBV7-6 to TRBJ2-6; TRBD2 is a possible D gene (6 bases). This CDR3 has 17 amino acids. Trimming took 1 base from V and 1 from J, leaving 11 bases between them. The germline CDR1 and CDR2 sequences are SGHVS and FNYEAQ. The CDR3 spells CASSLGAGRSGANVLTF. For the CDR3, the DNA is TGTGCCAGCAGCTTAGGGGCAGGGAGGTCTGGGGCCAACGTCCTGACTTTC.

The CDR3 is CASSPGGGLPGINYGYTF. The DNA of the CDR3 is TGCGCCAGCAGCCCAGGAGGGGGCCTACCCGGTATAAACTATGGCTACACCTTC. J is TRBJ1-2 and V is TRBV5-1; TRBD1 matches 7 bases. CDR1 is SGHRS and CDR2 is YFSETQ in the germline V gene. The length of the CDR3 is 18 residues. V lost 4 bases to trimming and J lost 2 bases; unmatched junction nucleotides: 17.

The J gene is TRBJ1-4, the V gene TRBV6-5; 11 bases line up with TRBD1. Germline CDR1 and CDR2: MNHEY and SVGAGI. The V segment lost 5 bases and the J segment 8 bases; nucleotides outside the gene matches: 4. CDR3 length: 14 residues. The CDR3 bases are TGTGCCAGCAGTCTCCGGACAGGGGGCGAAAAACTGTTTTTT. Its protein is CASSLRTGGEKLFF.

The chain joins TRBV19 to TRBJ2-5; 7 positions match TRBD1. V lost 4 bases, J lost 1 base, and 6 bases stayed unmatched. Germline values: CDR1 LNHDA, CDR2 SQIVND (reference sequence). The CDR3 is made up of 15 amino acids. The chain's CDR3 is CASSRGQVPQETQYF. The CDR3, as DNA: TGTGCCAGTAGTAGAGGACAGGTGCCCCAAGAGACCCAGTACTTC.

As DNA, the CDR3 is TGCGCCAGCAGTGGGGACAGAGGACTCGAAAAACTGTTTTTT. Encoded protein: CASSGDRGLEKLFF. The V gene is TRBV10-1, the J gene TRBJ1-4, with 7 bases that match TRBD1. Germline V gene lookup returns CDR1 WNHNN and CDR2 SYGVQD (reference sequence). This CDR3 comprises 14 residues. V lost 4 bases to trimming and J lost 8 bases; unmatched junction nucleotides: 7.

The chain is built from TRBV9 and TRBJ2-7; 9 positions agree with TRBD1. From germline, CDR1 is SGDLS and CDR2 YYNGEE. The J segment lost 6 bases and the V segment lost 2 bases, leaving 12 bases of the junction unmatched. The CDR3 extends over 16 amino acids. The CDR3 region is CASSVGGQGRMSEQYF. The DNA of the CDR3 is TGTGCCAGCAGCGTGGGCGGACAGGGGCGGATGAGCGAGCAGTACTTC.

J is TRBJ2-7 and V is TRBV7-6; 7 positions agree with TRBD1. Trimming cost V 4 bases and J 1 base; bases outside gene matches: 7. The CDR3 loop spans 15 amino acids. CDR1 and CDR2 (germline): SGHVS, FNYEAQ. The chain's CDR3 is CASSSQGNPSYEQYF. CDR3 bases: TGTGCCAGCAGCTCACAGGGGAATCCTTCCTACGAGCAGTACTTC.

J is TRBJ2-1 and V is TRBV27; TRBD1 aligns across 9 bases. Germline loops: CDR1 MNHEY, CDR2 SMNVEV (reference sequence). Unmatched junction bases numbered 7, after V lost 5 bases and J lost 5 bases. The CDR3 covers 15 residues. CDR3: CASSPTGTGHNEQFF. Written as DNA, the CDR3 is TGTGCCAGCAGTCCCACCGGGACAGGGCACAATGAGCAGTTCTTC.

The chain employs TRBV7-3 and TRBJ1-6; 8 nucleotides line up with TRBD1. The ends lost 2 bases at V and 11 bases at J; junction bases unmatched: 5. This CDR3 spans 14 amino acids. The germline V gene encodes CDR1 SGHTA and CDR2 FQGTGA. The CDR3 sequence is CASSLGQGRTPLHF. Written as DNA, the CDR3 is TGTGCCAGCAGCTTAGGACAGGGAAGGACACCCCTCCACTTT.

The rearrangement links TRBV5-1 to TRBJ2-5; D perhaps matches TRBD2 (7 bases). The DNA end is a closer match to TRBJ2-7, so the J assignment may be wrong. CDR1 is SGHRS and CDR2 is YFSETQ in the germline V gene. The CDR3 consists of 14 residues. In nucleotides, the CDR3 is TGCGCCAGCAACTGGAGGGGGGGGGACTACGAGCAGTACTTC. Translating it yields CASNWRGGDYEQYF.

This clone was recorded once. The chain employs TRBV4-2 and TRBJ1-5; the D gene is possibly TRBD1 (6 bases). CDR1 LGHNA and CDR2 YNFKEQ come from the germline V gene. Trimming took off 0 bases at V and 2 bases at J, with 11 bases between the two ends. This CDR3 is built from 16 residues. CDR3 in DNA: TGTGCCAGCAGCCAAGATGAACAGGGTGGCAATCAGCCCCAGCATTTT. It specifies CASSQDEQGGNQPQHF.

This chain uses TRBV6-1 with TRBJ2-3; 7 bases are a match to TRBD1. V dropped 2 bases and J dropped 3; count of bases not matched to a gene: 5. Germline V gives CDR1 MNHNS, CDR2 SASEGT. The CDR3 runs to 15 residues. The CDR3 reads CASSENPGGTDTQYF. CDR3 nucleotide sequence: TGTGCCAGCAGTGAAAATCCAGGGGGAACAGATACGCAGTATTTT.